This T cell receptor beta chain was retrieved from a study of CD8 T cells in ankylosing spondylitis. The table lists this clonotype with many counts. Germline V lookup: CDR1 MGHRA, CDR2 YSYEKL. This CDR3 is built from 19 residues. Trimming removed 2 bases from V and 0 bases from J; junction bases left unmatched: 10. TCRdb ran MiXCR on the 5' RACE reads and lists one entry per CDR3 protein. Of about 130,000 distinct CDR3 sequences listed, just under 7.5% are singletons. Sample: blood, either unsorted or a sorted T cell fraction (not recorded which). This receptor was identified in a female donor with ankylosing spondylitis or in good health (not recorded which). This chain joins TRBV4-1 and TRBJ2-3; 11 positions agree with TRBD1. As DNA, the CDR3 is TGCGCCAGCAGCCAAAAGGACAGGGGGCTTGTAGGTAGCACAGATACGCAGTATTTT. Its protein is CASSQKDRGLVGSTDTQYF.